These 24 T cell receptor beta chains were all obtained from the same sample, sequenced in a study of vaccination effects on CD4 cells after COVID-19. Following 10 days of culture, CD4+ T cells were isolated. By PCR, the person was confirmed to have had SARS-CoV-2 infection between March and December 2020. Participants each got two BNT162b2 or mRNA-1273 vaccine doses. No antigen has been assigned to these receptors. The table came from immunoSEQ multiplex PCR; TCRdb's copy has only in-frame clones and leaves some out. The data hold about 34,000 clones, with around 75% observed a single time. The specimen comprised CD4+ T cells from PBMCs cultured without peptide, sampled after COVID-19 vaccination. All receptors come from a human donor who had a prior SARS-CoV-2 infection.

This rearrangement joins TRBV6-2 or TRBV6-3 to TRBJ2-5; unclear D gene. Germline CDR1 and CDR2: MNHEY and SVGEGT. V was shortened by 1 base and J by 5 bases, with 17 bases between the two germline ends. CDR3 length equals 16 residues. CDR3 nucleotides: TGTGCCAGCAGTTACTATCCCATTCCTCGGCGTGAGACCCAGTACTTC. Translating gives CASSYYPIPRRETQYF.

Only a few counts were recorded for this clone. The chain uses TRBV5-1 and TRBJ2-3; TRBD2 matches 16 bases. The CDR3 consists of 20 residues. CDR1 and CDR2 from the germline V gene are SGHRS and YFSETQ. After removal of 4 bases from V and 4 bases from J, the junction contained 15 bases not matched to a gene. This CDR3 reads CASSRGTSGRARLRADTQYF. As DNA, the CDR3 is TGCGCCAGCAGCCGAGGGACTAGCGGGAGGGCCAGATTGAGAGCAGATACGCAGTATTTT.

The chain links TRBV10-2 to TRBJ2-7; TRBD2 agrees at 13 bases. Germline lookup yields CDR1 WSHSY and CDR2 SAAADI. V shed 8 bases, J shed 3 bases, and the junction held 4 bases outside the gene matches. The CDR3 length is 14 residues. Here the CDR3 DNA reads TGCGCCAGCGGGGGACTAGCGGGATACTACGAGCAGTACTTC. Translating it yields CASGGLAGYYEQYF.

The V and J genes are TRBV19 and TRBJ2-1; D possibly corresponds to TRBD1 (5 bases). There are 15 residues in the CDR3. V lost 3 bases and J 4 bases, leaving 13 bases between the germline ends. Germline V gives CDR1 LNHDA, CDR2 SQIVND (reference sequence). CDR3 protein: CASSIQGRGYNEQFF. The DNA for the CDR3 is TGTGCCAGTAGTATCCAGGGAAGGGGATACAATGAGCAGTTCTTC.

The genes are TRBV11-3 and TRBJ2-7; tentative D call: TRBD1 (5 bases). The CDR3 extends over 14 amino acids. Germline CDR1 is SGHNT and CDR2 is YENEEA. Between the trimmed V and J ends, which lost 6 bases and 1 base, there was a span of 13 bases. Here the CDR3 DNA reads TGTGCCAGCAGTTTGGGGCCGCCTTCCTACGAGCAGTACTTC. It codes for CASSLGPPSYEQYF.

The CDR3 DNA sequence: TGCGCCAGCAGCTTGGTCGGGGTTGTGAACACTGAAGCTTTCTTT. Amino acid sequence: CASSLVGVVNTEAFF. This rearrangement joins TRBV5-1 to TRBJ1-1; no definite D call. CDR1 is SGHRS and CDR2 is YFSETQ in the germline V gene. The CDR3 length is 15 residues. V lost 0 bases to trimming and J lost 0 bases, with 9 bases between them.

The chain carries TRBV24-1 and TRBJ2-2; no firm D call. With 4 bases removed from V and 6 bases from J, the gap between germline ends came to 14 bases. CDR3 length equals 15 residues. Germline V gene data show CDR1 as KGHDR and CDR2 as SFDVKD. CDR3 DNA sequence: TGTGCCACCAGTGACGACGGCGATGGGGCCGGGGAGCTGTTTTTT. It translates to CATSDDGDGAGELFF.

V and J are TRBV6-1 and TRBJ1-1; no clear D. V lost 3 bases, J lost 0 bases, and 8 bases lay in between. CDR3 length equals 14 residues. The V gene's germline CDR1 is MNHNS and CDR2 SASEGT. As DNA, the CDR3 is TGTGCCAGCAGTGAGCACACCTTGAACACTGAAGCTTTCTTT. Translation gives CASSEHTLNTEAFF.

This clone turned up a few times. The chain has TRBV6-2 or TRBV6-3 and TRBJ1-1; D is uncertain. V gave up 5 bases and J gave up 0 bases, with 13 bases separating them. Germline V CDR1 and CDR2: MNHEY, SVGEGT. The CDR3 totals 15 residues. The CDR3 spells CASSPPGILNTEAFF. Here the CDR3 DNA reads TGTGCCAGCAGTCCCCCGGGGATCCTGAACACTGAAGCTTTCTTT.

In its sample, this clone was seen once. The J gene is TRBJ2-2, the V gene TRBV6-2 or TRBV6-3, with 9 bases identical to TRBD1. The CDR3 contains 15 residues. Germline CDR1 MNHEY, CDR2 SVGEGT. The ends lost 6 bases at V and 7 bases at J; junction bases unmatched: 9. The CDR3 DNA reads TGTGCCAGCAGCAATCGACAGGGGGTGATCGGGGAGCTGTTTTTT. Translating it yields CASSNRQGVIGELFF.

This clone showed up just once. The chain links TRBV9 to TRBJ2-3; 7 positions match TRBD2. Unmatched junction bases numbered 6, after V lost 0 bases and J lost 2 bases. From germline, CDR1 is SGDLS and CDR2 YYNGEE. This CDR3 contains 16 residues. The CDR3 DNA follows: TGTGCCAGCAGCGTAGTGGCTAGCGGATACACAGATACGCAGTATTTT. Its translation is CASSVVASGYTDTQYF.

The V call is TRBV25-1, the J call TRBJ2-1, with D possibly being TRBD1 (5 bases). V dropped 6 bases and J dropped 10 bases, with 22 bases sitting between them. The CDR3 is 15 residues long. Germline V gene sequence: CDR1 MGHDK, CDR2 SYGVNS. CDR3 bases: TGTGCCAGCAGCCACTCAGGCCCAGGGTATGGAGAGCAGTTCTTC. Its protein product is CASSHSGPGYGEQFF.

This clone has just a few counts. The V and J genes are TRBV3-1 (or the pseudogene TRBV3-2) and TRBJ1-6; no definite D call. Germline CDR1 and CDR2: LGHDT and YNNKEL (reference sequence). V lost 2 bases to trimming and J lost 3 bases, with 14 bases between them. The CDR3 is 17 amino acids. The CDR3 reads CASSQPPGLLYNSPLHF. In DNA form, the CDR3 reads TGTGCCAGCAGCCAACCACCGGGCCTACTCTATAATTCACCCCTCCACTTT.

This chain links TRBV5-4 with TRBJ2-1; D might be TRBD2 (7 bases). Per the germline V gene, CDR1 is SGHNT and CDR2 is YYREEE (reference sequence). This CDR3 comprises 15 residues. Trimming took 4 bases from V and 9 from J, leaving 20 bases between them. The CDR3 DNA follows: TGTGCCAGCAGCGACCCGCGGTCGGGGGGCCTTGAGCAGTTCTTC. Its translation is CASSDPRSGGLEQFF. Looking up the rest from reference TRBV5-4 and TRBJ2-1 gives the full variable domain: ETGVTQSPTHLIKTRGQQVTLRCSSQSGHNTVSWYQQALGQGPQFIFQYYREEENGRGNFPPRFSGLQFPNYSSELNVNALELDDSALYLCASSDPRSGGLEQFFGPGTRLTVL.

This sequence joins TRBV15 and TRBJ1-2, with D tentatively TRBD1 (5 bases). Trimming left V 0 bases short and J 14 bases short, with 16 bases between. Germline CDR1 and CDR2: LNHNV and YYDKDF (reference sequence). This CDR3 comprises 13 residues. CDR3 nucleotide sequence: TGTGCCACCAGCAGAGATCTCGAGGTGTGGGGGACCTTC. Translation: CATSRDLEVWGTF.

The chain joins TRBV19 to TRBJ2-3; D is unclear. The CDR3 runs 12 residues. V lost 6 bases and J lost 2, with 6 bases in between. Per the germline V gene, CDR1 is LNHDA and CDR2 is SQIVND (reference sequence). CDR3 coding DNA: TGTGCCAGTAGATTGATCACAGATACGCAGTATTTT. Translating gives CASRLITDTQYF.

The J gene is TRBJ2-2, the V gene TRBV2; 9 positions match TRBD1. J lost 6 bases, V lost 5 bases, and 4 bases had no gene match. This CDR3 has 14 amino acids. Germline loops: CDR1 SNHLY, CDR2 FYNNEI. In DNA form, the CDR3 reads TGTGCCAGCAGTAAGGGACAGGGAGCCGGGGAGCTGTTTTTT. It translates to CASSKGQGAGELFF.

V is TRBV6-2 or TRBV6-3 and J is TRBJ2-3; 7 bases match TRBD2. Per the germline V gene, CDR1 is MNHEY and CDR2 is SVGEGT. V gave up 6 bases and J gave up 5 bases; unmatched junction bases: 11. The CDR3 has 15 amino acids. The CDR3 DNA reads TGTGCCAGCAGGCCTGGACTAGGGCGGGAAGATACGCAGTATTTT. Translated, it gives CASRPGLGREDTQYF.

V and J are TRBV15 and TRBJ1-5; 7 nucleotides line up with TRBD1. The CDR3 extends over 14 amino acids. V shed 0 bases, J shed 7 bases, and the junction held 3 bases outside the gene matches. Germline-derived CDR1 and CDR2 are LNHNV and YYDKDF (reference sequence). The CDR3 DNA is TGTGCCACCAGCAGAGATCTACAGGGGCAGCCCCAGCATTTT. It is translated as CATSRDLQGQPQHF.

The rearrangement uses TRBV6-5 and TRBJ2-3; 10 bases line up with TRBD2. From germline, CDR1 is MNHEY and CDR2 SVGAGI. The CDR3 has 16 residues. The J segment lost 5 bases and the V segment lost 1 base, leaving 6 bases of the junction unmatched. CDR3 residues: CASSYYPSGGGDTQYF. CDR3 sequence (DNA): TGTGCCAGCAGTTACTACCCTAGCGGGGGTGGAGATACGCAGTATTTT.

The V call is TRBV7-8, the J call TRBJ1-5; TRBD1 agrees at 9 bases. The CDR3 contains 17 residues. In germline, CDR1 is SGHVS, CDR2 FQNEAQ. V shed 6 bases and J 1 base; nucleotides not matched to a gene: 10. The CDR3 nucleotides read TGTGCCAGCAGTGGCTGGACAGGGGTTTGGAGCAATCAGCCCCAGCATTTT. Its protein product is CASSGWTGVWSNQPQHF.

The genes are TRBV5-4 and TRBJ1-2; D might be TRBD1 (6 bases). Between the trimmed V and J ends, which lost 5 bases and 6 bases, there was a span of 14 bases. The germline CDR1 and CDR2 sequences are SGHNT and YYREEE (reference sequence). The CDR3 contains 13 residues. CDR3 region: CASSSRGADGYTF. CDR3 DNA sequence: TGTGCCAGCAGTTCGCGGGGGGCGGATGGCTACACCTTC.

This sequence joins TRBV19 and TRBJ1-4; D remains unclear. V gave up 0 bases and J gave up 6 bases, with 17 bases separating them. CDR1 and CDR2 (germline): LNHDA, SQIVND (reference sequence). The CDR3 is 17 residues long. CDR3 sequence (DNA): TGTGCCAGTAGTATAGACGGACTTTCCGATGGGGATGAAAAACTGTTTTTT. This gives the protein CASSIDGLSDGDEKLFF.

CDR3 residues: CASSLRSGSITDTQYF. DNA for the CDR3: TGTGCCAGCAGCTTGCGGAGCGGGAGCATCACAGATACGCAGTATTTT. V usage is TRBV7-3 and J usage is TRBJ2-3, with 8 bases that match TRBD2. V shed 3 bases, J shed 2 bases, and the junction held 7 bases outside the gene matches. CDR1 and CDR2 (germline): SGHTA, FQGTGA. The CDR3 length is 16 residues.